The TCR beta chain described here comes from a study of monozygotic twins with inflammatory bowel disease. Study-level findings and limits: Those with IBD had lower TCRbeta diversity (inverse Simpson) than their healthy co-twins did.

After re-calling the 5' RACE reads, TCRdb lists one entry per CDR3 protein, DNA absent. In total, the table holds a few hundred thousand distinct CDR3 sequences. The CDR3 extends over 13 amino acids. With regard to this clonotype: No antigen is known for it.

Sequences were obtained from blood. The J gene is TRBJ2-4, the V gene TRBV12-3 or TRBV12-4. The TCR sequence derives from a human donor with ulcerative colitis or Crohn's disease, or a healthy co-twin of an affected twin (not recorded which). The CDR3 loop is CASILGSGNIQYF.